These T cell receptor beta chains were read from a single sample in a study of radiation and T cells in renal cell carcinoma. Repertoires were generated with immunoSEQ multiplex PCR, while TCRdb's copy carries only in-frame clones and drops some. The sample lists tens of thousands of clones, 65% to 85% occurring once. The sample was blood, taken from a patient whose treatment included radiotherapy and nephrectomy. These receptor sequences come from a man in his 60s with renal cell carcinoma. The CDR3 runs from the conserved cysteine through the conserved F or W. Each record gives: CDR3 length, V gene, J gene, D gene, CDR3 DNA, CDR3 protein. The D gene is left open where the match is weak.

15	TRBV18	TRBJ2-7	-	TGTGCCAGCTCACTTGGGACGTCCCAACTCTACGAGCAGTACTTC	CASSLGTSQLYEQYF
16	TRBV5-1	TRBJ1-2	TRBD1	TGCGCCAGCAGCTTGGACTGGACAGGGGATTTTTATGGCTACACCTTC	CASSLDWTGDFYGYTF
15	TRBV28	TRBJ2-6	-	TGTGCCAGCAGTCCTTTTAACTCTGGGGCCAACGTCCTGACTTTC	CASSPFNSGANVLTF
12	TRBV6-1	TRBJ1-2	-	TGTGCCAGCAGTGAAGTTCGGGTTGGCTACACCTTC	CASSEVRVGYTF
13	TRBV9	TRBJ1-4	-	TGTGCCAGCAGCTCCTTCAGTGGTCGGGAACTGTTTTTT	CASSSFSGRELFF
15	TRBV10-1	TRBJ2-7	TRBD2	TGCGCCAGCAGACCCTCTGTGACTAGCGGCTACGAGCAGTACTTC	CASRPSVTSGYEQYF
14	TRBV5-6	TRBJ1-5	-	TGTGCCAGCAGCTTGTTAGGGTCAAACCAGCCCCAGCATTTT	CASSLLGSNQPQHF
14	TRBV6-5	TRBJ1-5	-	TGTGCCAGCAGTTACTCGGGGGGGAATCAGCCCCAGCATTTT	CASSYSGGNQPQHF
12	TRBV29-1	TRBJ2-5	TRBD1	TGCAGCGGACGGACAGGGGTCGAGACCCAGTACTTC	CSGRTGVETQYF
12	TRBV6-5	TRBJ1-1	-	TGTGGCTGCCAGGGGCCCGGCACTGAAGCTTTCTTT	CGCQGPGTEAFF